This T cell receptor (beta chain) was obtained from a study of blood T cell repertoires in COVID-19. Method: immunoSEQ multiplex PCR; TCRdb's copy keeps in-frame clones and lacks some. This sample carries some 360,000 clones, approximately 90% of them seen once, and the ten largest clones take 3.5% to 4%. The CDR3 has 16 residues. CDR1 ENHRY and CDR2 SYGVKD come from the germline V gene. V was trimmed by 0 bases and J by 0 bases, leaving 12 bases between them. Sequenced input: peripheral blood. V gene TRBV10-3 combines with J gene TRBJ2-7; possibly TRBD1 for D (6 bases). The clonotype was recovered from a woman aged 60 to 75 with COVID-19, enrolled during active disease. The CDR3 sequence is CAISESNQGPSYEQYF. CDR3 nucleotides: TGTGCCATCAGTGAGTCTAATCAGGGGCCCTCCTACGAGCAGTACTTC.